This TCR beta chain was recovered during a study of beta chain features in type 1 diabetes. Whole-study results and caveats: There were fewer insertions and more deletions at the VDJ junctions of type 1 diabetes patients. Within the patient group, naive, central memory and Treg TCRB repertoires appeared more similar to each other than within healthy donors.

This clone was seen more than once but under ten times. Antigen specificity is unknown. Expressed TCRB transcripts were sequenced because the isolated RNA had all been reverse transcribed beforehand. Average reads for naive, central memory and regulatory T cell samples were several million. Sequencing was performed with immunoSEQ multiplex PCR; in TCRdb, only in-frame clones are kept and a portion is missing. The data hold roughly 140,000 clones, with roughly 8.1% observed a single time. This CDR3 has 15 residues. V lost 0 bases and J 4 bases, leaving 13 bases between the germline ends. Germline CDR1 SGDLS, CDR2 YYNGEE.

This sequence originates from a young man in good health. The chain couples TRBV9 to TRBJ1-1; D gene ambiguous. The specimen sequenced was central memory CD4+ T cells from blood. This CDR3 is CASSVASHVGTEAFF. The CDR3 DNA reads as TGTGCCAGCAGCGTAGCTTCTCACGTCGGCACTGAAGCTTTCTTT.